The source of this TCR beta chain is a study of post-analysis software for immune sequencing data. General study findings and limits: Controls had significantly higher normalized Chao1 diversity than multiple sclerosis patients. In patients, TRBV5-6, TRBV5-1 and TRBV20-1 belonged to 4 or 5 TRBV segments found more frequently than in controls.

V was shortened by 1 base and J by 5 bases, with 19 bases between the two germline ends. CDR1 is SGHRS, CDR2 YFSETQ, per germline. The CDR3 contains 17 residues. This clonotype was observed a handful of times. Its antigen is as yet unknown. Prepared libraries of TCR beta cDNA carried unique molecular identifiers. T cells numbering roughly 1 to 10 million yielded 500,000 or so cDNA molecules. TCRdb passed the PCR reads through MiXCR, listing each CDR3 protein once. The sample records around 260,000 distinct CDR3 sequences, 35% to 40% being singletons. Specimen: blood. The origin of this receptor is a girl aged 5 to 17 with multiple sclerosis. The V and J genes are TRBV5-1 and TRBJ2-1; TRBD1 might be the D (6 bases). The CDR3, as DNA: TGCGCCAGCAGCTTGATTCTAGGGACAAATTACCACAATGAGCAGTTCTTC. Encoded protein: CASSLILGTNYHNEQFF. The full variable domain, with the rest looked up from reference TRBV5-1 and TRBJ2-1, is KAGVTQTPRYLIKTRGQQVTLSCSPISGHRSVSWYQQTPGQGLQFLFEYFSETQRNKGNFPGRFSGRQFSNSRSEMNVSTLELGDSALYLCASSLILGTNYHNEQFFGPGTRLTVL.